A selection of T cell receptor beta chains follows, all from one sample in a study of blood T cell repertoires in COVID-19. The data were produced by immunoSEQ multiplex PCR, yet TCRdb's version contains in-frame clones alone and is incomplete. Found here are 130,000 or so clones, 80% to 90% of them singletons; the top ten hold 2% to 3%. The sample taken for sequencing was PBMCs or T cells enriched from blood (not recorded which). The receptor source for this set is a man in his forties with acute COVID-19. CDR3s include the opening cysteine and the closing phenylalanine or tryptophan. D genes are given only for firm matches. Clone size is given for some rows only: seen once, a few or many times, or a class if the clone is expanded.

v_gene: TRBV7-3
j_gene: TRBJ1-2
d_gene: TRBD1
abundance: NA
CDR3nt: TGTGCCAGCAGCTTAGGAGGCGCCGGGACAGGGGACGGCTACACCTTC
CDR3aa: CASSLGGAGTGDGYTF

v_gene: TRBV2
j_gene: TRBJ2-7
d_gene: TRBD2
abundance: NA
CDR3nt: TGTGCCAGCAGTGGGCGGGGGTACTACGAGCAGTACTTC
CDR3aa: CASSGRGYYEQYF

v_gene: TRBV2
j_gene: TRBJ2-7
d_gene: NA
abundance: NA
CDR3nt: TGTGCCAGCAGTCCTGACATCTACGAGCAGTACTTC
CDR3aa: CASSPDIYEQYF

v_gene: TRBV6-5
j_gene: TRBJ1-1
d_gene: NA
abundance: NA
CDR3nt: TGTGCCAGCAGTTACGGGGCAGAAGCTTTCTTT
CDR3aa: CASSYGAEAFF

v_gene: TRBV15
j_gene: TRBJ1-2
d_gene: NA
abundance: once
CDR3nt: TGTGCCACCAGCAGAGAAGCGGGTAGATATGGCTACACCTTC
CDR3aa: CATSREAGRYGYTF

v_gene: TRBV5-1
j_gene: TRBJ1-5
d_gene: TRBD1
abundance: NA
CDR3nt: TGCGCCAGCAGCTCCGGACAGGGAGATAGCAATCAGCCCCAGCATTTT
CDR3aa: CASSSGQGDSNQPQHF

v_gene: TRBV27
j_gene: TRBJ2-7
d_gene: TRBD1
abundance: NA
CDR3nt: TGTGCCAGCAGTTTCCAACAGGGGACCTACGAGCAGTACTTC
CDR3aa: CASSFQQGTYEQYF

v_gene: TRBV25-1
j_gene: TRBJ1-1
d_gene: NA
abundance: NA
CDR3nt: TGTGCCAGCAGTGACCGGGGGAACACTGAAGCTTTCTTT
CDR3aa: CASSDRGNTEAFF

v_gene: TRBV23-1
j_gene: TRBJ2-1
d_gene: TRBD2
abundance: once
CDR3nt: TGCGCCAGCCGTGGCCGGGGGGGGGTGAGCTCCTACAATGAGCAGTTCTTC
CDR3aa: CASRGRGGVSSYNEQFF

v_gene: TRBV11-3
j_gene: TRBJ1-3
d_gene: NA
abundance: NA
CDR3nt: TGTGCCAGCAGCCCGGGAGGGACCTCTGGAAACACCATATATTTT
CDR3aa: CASSPGGTSGNTIYF

v_gene: TRBV30
j_gene: TRBJ2-7
d_gene: TRBD1
abundance: NA
CDR3nt: TGTGCCTGGACCCTCAGGGGGACAGGGTTCGAGCAGTACTTC
CDR3aa: CAWTLRGTGFEQYF

v_gene: TRBV5-1
j_gene: TRBJ2-1
d_gene: TRBD2
abundance: NA
CDR3nt: TGCGCCAGCACCTTGACTAGCGGCTCCTACAATGAGCAGTTCTTC
CDR3aa: CASTLTSGSYNEQFF

v_gene: TRBV3-1/TRBV3-2
j_gene: TRBJ1-2
d_gene: NA
abundance: once
CDR3nt: TGTGCCAGCAGCCAAGATCAGGGTTGGTATGGCTACACCTTC
CDR3aa: CASSQDQGWYGYTF

v_gene: TRBV11-2
j_gene: TRBJ2-7
d_gene: NA
abundance: few
CDR3nt: TGTGCCAGCAGCTTAGACCAACTCTCCTACGAGCAGTACTTC
CDR3aa: CASSLDQLSYEQYF

v_gene: TRBV6-5
j_gene: TRBJ1-5
d_gene: NA
abundance: NA
CDR3nt: TGTGCCAGCAGTACGCTCCAGGGTAATCAGCCCCAGCATTTT
CDR3aa: CASSTLQGNQPQHF

v_gene: TRBV21-1
j_gene: TRBJ2-1
d_gene: NA
abundance: NA
CDR3nt: TGTGCCGCACCCAACAGGGGGCTCTACAATGAGCAGTTCTTC
CDR3aa: CAAPNRGLYNEQFF

v_gene: TRBV20-1
j_gene: TRBJ1-5
d_gene: NA
abundance: NA
CDR3nt: TGCAGTGCTCGTGAACAGGGTCCTTTTGATCAGCCCCAGCATTTT
CDR3aa: CSAREQGPFDQPQHF

v_gene: TRBV9
j_gene: TRBJ2-1
d_gene: NA
abundance: NA
CDR3nt: TGTGCCAGCAGCGCCGTAGCGGTTCCCTACAATGAGCAGTTCTTC
CDR3aa: CASSAVAVPYNEQFF

v_gene: TRBV12-3/TRBV12-4
j_gene: TRBJ1-2
d_gene: NA
abundance: NA
CDR3nt: TGTGCCAGCAGCGGTCGGGGCTATGGCTACACCTTC
CDR3aa: CASSGRGYGYTF

v_gene: TRBV6-5
j_gene: TRBJ2-3
d_gene: TRBD2
abundance: NA
CDR3nt: TGTGCCAGCACCACTTTAGCGGGCCGCACAGATACGCAGTATTTT
CDR3aa: CASTTLAGRTDTQYF

v_gene: TRBV7-2
j_gene: TRBJ1-5
d_gene: NA
abundance: NA
CDR3nt: TGTGCCAGCAGCGTATTGAATCAGCCCCAGCATTTT
CDR3aa: CASSVLNQPQHF

v_gene: TRBV6-5
j_gene: TRBJ2-7
d_gene: TRBD2
abundance: NA
CDR3nt: TGTGCCAGCAGGCCTTTAGCGGGAGGGCTCTACGAGCAGTACTTC
CDR3aa: CASRPLAGGLYEQYF

v_gene: TRBV2
j_gene: TRBJ1-5
d_gene: NA
abundance: NA
CDR3nt: TGTGCCAGCGGGGGGGCCAGGAATCAGCCCCAGCATTTT
CDR3aa: CASGGARNQPQHF

v_gene: TRBV3-1/TRBV3-2
j_gene: TRBJ2-2
d_gene: NA
abundance: once
CDR3nt: TGTGCCAGCAGCCCCGTAGGGGGTGGTTTCCAAGAAACCGGGGAGCTGTTTTTT
CDR3aa: CASSPVGGGFQETGELFF